A selection of T cell receptor beta chains follows, all from one sample in a study of response to subunit inactivated influenza vaccine. MiXCR, run by TCRdb on the RT-PCR reads, gives a single entry per CDR3 protein. The repertoire holds fewer than 650,000 distinct CDR3 sequences, with around 13% as singletons. The sample was PBMCs from blood, taken roughly 48 days after vaccination. The receptors originated from a man aged 50 or older who received an inactivated influenza vaccine. CDR3s include the opening cysteine and the closing phenylalanine or tryptophan. D genes are given only for firm matches. Rows may omit the clone size; those that give it use once, few, many or a size class.

j_call | clone_size | d_call | v_call | cdr3_nt | cdr3_aa
TRBJ2-7 | - | - | TRBV7-9 | TGTGCCAGCAGCTTAGGTGTGGGGATGGGCGAGCAGTACTTC | CASSLGVGMGEQYF
TRBJ2-3 | - | TRBD2 | TRBV29-1 | TGCAGCGTTGGAGGTCTAGCGGGAAGCACAGATACGCAGTATTTT | CSVGGLAGSTDTQYF
TRBJ2-1 | many | - | TRBV12-3/TRBV12-4 | TGTGCCAGCAGTTCAGGGTTAGGCAATGAGCAGTTCTTC | CASSSGLGNEQFF
TRBJ2-3 | few | TRBD2 | TRBV20-1 | TGCAGTGCTAGAGTTCTGACCAGCGGGGGCCCCTCAAGCACAGATACGCAGTATTTT | CSARVLTSGGPSSTDTQYF
TRBJ2-7 | many | TRBD1 | TRBV12-3/TRBV12-4 | TGTGCCAGCAGTCCCCATGGCGGACAGGGTGTCTCCTACGAGCAGTACTTC | CASSPHGGQGVSYEQYF
TRBJ2-6 | many | - | TRBV29-1 | TGCAGCGTTGTAAGCAGGGGTGGTACTGGGGCCAACGTCCTGACTTTC | CSVVSRGGTGANVLTF
TRBJ2-2 | - | TRBD2 | TRBV25-1 | TGTGCCAGCAGTGAATATCCCGGGGGGGGAACCGGGGAGCTGTTTTTT | CASSEYPGGGTGELFF
TRBJ2-1 | few | - | TRBV7-2 | TGTGCCAGCCGGCTCAGCTCCTACAATGAGCAGTTCTTC | CASRLSSYNEQFF
TRBJ1-2 | many | - | TRBV7-2 | TGTGCCAGCAGCTTAGAGGCAGGCGGGGGCTACACCTTC | CASSLEAGGGYTF
TRBJ1-5 | few | - | TRBV20-1 | TGCAGTGCTAGTAAGGAGGCCCGGAGCAATCAGCCCCAGCATTTT | CSASKEARSNQPQHF
TRBJ1-1 | few | - | TRBV7-2 | TGTGCCAGCAGTTGGGACCCGAACACTGAAGCTTTCTTT | CASSWDPNTEAFF
TRBJ1-6 | - | - | TRBV4-3 | TGCGCCAGCAGCCAAGCGGGAGGCTCACCCCTCCACTTT | CASSQAGGSPLHF
TRBJ2-1 | many | TRBD2 | TRBV9 | TGTGCCAGCAGCGTAGGAGGAGCGGGAGTTCACAATGAGCAGTTCTTC | CASSVGGAGVHNEQFF